This T cell receptor beta chain was recovered during a study of identical twins. The CDR3 is 14 residues long. CDR1 is SGHRS and CDR2 is YFSETQ in the germline V gene. With 3 bases clipped from V and 6 bases from J, the junction kept 6 bases outside the gene matches. Using its own MiXCR run on the 5' RACE reads, TCRdb lists one record per CDR3 protein. The sample lists about 520,000 distinct CDR3 sequences, about 20% occurring once. Another study also made use of these data, one on T cells expressing NK-cell markers.

Sequenced material: CD4+ T cells sorted from blood. This chain links TRBV5-1 with TRBJ1-2; 9 nucleotides match TRBD1. This sequence originates from a woman aged 18-29 years in good health. CDR3 loop: CASSSGQGSHGYTF. For the CDR3, the DNA is TGCGCCAGCAGCTCTGGACAGGGGTCCCATGGCTACACCTTC.